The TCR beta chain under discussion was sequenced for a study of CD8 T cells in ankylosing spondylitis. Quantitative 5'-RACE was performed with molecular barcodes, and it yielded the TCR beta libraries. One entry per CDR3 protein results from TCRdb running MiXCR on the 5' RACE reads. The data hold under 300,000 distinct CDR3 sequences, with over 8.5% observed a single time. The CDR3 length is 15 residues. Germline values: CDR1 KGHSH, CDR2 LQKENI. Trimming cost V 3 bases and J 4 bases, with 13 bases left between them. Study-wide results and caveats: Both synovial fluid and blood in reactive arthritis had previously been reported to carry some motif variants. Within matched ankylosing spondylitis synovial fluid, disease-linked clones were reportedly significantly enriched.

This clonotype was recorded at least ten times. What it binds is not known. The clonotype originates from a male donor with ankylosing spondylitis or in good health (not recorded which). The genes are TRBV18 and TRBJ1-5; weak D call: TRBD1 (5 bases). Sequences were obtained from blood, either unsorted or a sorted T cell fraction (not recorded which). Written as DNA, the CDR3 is TGTGCCAGCTCACCTCTCCCCGGGGGGAATCAGCCCCAGCATTTT. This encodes CASSPLPGGNQPQHF.